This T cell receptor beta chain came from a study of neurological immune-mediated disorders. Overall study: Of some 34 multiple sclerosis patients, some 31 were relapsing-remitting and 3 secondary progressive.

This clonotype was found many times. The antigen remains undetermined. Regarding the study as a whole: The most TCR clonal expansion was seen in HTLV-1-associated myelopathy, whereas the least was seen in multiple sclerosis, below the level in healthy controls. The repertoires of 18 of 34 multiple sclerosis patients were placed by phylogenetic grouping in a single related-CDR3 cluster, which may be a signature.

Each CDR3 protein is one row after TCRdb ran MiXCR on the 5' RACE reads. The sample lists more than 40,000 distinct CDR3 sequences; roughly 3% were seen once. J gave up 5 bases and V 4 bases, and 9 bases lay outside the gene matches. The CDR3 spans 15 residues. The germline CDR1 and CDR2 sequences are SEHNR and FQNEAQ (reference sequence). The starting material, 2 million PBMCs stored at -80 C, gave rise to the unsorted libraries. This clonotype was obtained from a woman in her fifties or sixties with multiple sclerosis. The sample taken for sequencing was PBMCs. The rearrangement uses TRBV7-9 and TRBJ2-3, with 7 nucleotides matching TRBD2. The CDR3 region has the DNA TGTGCCAGCAGCTGGGGGGTGCGGGAGCGAGATACGCAGTATTTT. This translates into CASSWGVRERDTQYF.